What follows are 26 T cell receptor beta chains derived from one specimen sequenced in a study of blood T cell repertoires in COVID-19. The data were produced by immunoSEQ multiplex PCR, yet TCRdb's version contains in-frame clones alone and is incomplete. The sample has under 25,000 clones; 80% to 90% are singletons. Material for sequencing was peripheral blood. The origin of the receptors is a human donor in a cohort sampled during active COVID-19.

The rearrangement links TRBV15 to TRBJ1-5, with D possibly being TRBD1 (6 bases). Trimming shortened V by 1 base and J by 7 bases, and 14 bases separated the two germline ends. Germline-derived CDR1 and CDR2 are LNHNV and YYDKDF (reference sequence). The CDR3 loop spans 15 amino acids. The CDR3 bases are TGTGCCACCAGCAGAGTGGTTGACAGGATACAGCCCCAGCATTTT. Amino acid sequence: CATSRVVDRIQPQHF.

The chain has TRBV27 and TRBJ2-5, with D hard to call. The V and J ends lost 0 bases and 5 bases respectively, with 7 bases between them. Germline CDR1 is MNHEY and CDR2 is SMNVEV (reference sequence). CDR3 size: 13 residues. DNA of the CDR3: TGTGCCAGCAGTTTATCGACATATGAGACCCAGTACTTC. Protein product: CASSLSTYETQYF.

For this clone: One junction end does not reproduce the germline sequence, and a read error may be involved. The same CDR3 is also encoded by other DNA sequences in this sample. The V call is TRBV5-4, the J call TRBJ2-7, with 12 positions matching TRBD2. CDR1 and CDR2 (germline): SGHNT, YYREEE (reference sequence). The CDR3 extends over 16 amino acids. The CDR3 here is CASSLGGLAGTYEQYF. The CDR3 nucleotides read TGTGCCAGCAGCTTGGGGGGACTAGCGGGCACCTACGAACAGTACTTC. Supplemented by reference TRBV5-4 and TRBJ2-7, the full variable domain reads ETGVTQSPTHLIKTRGQQVTLRCSSQSGHNTVSWYQQALGQGPQFIFQYYREEENGRGNFPPRFSGLQFPNYSSELNVNALELDDSALYLCASSLGGLAGTYEQYFGPGTRLTVT.

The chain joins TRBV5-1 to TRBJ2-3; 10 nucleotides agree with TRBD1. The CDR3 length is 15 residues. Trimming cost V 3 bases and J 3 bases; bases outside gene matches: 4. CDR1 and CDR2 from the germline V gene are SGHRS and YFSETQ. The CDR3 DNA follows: TGCGCCAGCAGCTCGTGGACAGGGGGAACAGATACGCAGTATTTT. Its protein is CASSSWTGGTDTQYF.

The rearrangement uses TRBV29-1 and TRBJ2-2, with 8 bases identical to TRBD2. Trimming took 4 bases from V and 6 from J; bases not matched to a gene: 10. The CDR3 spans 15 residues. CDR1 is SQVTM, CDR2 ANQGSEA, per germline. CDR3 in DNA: TGCAGCGTTGGAGGGACGGGAGGGCCGGCCGGGGAGCTGTTTTTT. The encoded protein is CSVGGTGGPAGELFF.

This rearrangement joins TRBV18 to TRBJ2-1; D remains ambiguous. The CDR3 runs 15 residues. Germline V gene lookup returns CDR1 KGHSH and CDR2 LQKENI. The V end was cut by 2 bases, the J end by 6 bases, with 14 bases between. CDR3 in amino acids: CASSPATPGGNEQFF. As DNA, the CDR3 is TGTGCCAGCTCACCAGCGACGCCGGGTGGCAATGAGCAGTTCTTC. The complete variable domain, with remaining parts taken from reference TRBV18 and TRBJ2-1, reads NAGVMQNPRHLVRRRGQEARLRCSPMKGHSHVYWYRQLPEEGLKFMVYLQKENIIDESGMPKERFSAEFPKEGPSILRIQQVVRGDSAAYFCASSPATPGGNEQFFGPGTRLTVL.

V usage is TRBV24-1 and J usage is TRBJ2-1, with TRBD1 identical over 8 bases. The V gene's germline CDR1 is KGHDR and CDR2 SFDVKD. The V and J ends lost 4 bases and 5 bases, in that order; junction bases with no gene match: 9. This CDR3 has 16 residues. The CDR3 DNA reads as TGTGCCACCAGTGACCCGGGACAGGCGATTGACAATGAGCAGTTCTTC. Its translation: CATSDPGQAIDNEQFF.

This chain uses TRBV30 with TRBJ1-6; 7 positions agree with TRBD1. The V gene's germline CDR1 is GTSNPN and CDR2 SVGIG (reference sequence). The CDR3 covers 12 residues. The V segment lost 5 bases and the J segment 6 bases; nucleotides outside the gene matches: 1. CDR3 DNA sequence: TGTGCCTGGGGGACAGCTAATTCACCCCTCCACTTT. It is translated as CAWGTANSPLHF.

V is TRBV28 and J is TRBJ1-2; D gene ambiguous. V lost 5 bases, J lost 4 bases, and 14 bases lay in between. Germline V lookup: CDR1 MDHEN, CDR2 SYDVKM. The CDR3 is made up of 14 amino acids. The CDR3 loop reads CASSPLWAVYGYTF. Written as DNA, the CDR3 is TGTGCCAGCAGTCCGCTTTGGGCAGTCTATGGCTACACCTTC.

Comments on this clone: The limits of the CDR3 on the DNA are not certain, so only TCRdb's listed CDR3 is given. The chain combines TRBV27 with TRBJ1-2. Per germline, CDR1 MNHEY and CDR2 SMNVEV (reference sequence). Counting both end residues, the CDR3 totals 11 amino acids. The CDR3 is CASSSSYGYTF.

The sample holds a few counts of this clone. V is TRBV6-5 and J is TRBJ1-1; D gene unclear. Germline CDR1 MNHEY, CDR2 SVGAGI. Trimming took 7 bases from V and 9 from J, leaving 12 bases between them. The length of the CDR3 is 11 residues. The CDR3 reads CASTHGGQAFF. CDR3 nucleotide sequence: TGTGCCAGCACCCACGGAGGCCAAGCTTTCTTT.

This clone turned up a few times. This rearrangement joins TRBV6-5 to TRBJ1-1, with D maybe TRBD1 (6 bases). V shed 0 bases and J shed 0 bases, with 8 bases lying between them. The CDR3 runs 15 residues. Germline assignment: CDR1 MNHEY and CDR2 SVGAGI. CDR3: CASSYSRTVNTEAFF. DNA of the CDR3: TGTGCCAGCAGTTACTCAAGGACAGTGAACACTGAAGCTTTCTTT.

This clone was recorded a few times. The CDR3 sequence is CASSLLPSSGGTEAFF. CDR3 coding DNA: TGTGCCAGCAGTTTATTACCGAGTTCAGGGGGCACTGAAGCTTTCTTT. V and J are TRBV28 and TRBJ1-1; 7 bases map to TRBD1. CDR1 is MDHEN and CDR2 is SYDVKM in the germline V gene. V gave up 1 base and J gave up 4 bases; unmatched junction bases: 9. CDR3 length: 16 residues.

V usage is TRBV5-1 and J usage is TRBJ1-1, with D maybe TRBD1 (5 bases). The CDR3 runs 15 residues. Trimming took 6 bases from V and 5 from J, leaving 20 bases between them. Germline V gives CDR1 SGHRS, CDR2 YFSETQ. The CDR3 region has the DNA TGCGCCAGCACCCCCGGGGGGGGAAGTGGTACTGAAGCTTTCTTT. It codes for CASTPGGGSGTEAFF. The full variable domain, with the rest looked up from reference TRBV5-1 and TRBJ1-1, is KAGVTQTPRYLIKTRGQQVTLSCSPISGHRSVSWYQQTPGQGLQFLFEYFSETQRNKGNFPGRFSGRQFSNSRSEMNVSTLELGDSALYLCASTPGGGSGTEAFFGQGTRLTVV.

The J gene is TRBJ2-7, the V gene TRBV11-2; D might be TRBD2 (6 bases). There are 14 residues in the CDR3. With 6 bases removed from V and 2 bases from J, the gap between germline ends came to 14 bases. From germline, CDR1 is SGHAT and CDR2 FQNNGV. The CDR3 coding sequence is TGTGCCAGCAGGCGGGGTAGCGGCCCCTACGAGCAGTACTTC. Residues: CASRRGSGPYEQYF.

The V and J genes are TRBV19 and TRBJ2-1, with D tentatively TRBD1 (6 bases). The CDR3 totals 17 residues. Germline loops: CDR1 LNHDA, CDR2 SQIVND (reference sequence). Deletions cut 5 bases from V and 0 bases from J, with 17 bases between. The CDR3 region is CASSGIWGLSSYNEQFF. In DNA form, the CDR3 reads TGTGCCAGTAGTGGAATTTGGGGGCTTAGCTCCTACAATGAGCAGTTCTTC.

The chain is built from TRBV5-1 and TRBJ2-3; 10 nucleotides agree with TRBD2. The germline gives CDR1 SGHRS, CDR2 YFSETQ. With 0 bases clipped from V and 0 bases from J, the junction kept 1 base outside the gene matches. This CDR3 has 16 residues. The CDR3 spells CASSLATSGSTDTQYF. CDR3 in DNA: TGCGCCAGCAGCTTGGCGACTAGCGGGAGCACAGATACGCAGTATTTT.

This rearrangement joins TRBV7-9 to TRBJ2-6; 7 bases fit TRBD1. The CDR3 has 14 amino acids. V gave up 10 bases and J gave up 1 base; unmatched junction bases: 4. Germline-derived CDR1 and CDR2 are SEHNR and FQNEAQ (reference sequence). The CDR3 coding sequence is TGTGCCACCCTCAGGGGGTCTGGGGCCAACGTCCTGACTTTC. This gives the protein CATLRGSGANVLTF.

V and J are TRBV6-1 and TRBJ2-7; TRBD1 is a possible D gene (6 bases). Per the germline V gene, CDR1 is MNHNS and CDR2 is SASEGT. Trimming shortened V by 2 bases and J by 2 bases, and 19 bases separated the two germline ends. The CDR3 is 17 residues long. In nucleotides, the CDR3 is TGTGCCAGCAGTGAAATGGGACATACACAACCCCCCTACGAGCAGTACTTC. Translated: CASSEMGHTQPPYEQYF.

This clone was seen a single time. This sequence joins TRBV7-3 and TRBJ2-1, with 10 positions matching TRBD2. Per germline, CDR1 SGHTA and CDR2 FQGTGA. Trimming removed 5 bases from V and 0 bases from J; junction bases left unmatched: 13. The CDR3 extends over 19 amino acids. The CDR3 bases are TGTGCCAGCAGCCCGAAAAAAATCGCTAGCGGGAGCTCCTACAATGAGCAGTTCTTC. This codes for CASSPKKIASGSSYNEQFF.

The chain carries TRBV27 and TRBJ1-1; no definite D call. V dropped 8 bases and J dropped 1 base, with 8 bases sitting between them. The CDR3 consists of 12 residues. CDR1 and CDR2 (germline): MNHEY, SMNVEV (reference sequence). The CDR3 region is CASGVTNTEAFF. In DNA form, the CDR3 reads TGTGCCAGCGGAGTGACGAACACTGAAGCTTTCTTT.

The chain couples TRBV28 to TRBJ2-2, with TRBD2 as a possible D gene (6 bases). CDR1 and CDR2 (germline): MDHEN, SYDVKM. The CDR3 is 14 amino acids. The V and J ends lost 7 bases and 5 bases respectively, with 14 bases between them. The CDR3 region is CASTLGGATGELFF. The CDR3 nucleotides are TGTGCCAGCACCCTGGGCGGGGCGACCGGGGAGCTGTTTTTT.

CDR3 bases: TGTGCCAGCAGCTTCGGGGGGACAGGGGGCTACGGTCAGCCCCAGCATTTT. Its protein product is CASSFGGTGGYGQPQHF. This rearrangement joins TRBV5-4 to TRBJ1-5; 12 bases are a match to TRBD1. CDR1 SGHNT and CDR2 YYREEE come from the germline V gene (reference sequence). This CDR3 has 17 residues. The junction had 9 bases not matched to a gene; V was cut back by 2 bases and J by 6 bases.

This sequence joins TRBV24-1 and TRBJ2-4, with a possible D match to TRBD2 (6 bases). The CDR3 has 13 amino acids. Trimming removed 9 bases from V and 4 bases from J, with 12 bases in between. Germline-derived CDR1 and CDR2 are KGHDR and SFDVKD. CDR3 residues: CATPGRGKNIQYF. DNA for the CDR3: TGTGCCACCCCGGGACGGGGGAAAAACATTCAGTACTTC.

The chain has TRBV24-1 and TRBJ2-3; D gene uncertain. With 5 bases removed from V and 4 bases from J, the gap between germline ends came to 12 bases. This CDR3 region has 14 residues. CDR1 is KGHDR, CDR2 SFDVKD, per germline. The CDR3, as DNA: TGTGCCACCAGTGGATCTAGGCCTGCAGATACGCAGTATTTT. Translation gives CATSGSRPADTQYF.

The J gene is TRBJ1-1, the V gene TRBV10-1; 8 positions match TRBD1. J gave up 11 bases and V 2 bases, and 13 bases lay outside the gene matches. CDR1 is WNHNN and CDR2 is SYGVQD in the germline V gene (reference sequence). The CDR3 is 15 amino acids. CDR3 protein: CASSEMRDRLSVAFF. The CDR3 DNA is TGCGCCAGCAGTGAGATGCGGGACAGGCTTTCCGTGGCTTTCTTT.